Presented here are 15 T cell receptor beta chains from one specimen sequenced in a study of Ad26.COV2.S vaccination and SARS-CoV-2 variants. Using immunoSEQ multiplex PCR, the repertoire was profiled, and TCRdb retains in-frame clones only, with some absent. Of about 680,000 clones listed, around 90% were seen once; the top ten hold approximately 1.5%. The treatment: around 19 received Ad26.COV2.S at low or high dose, single or two shots; a few received placebo; per-sample allocation not given. Sampling was performed 63 days after the first vaccine or placebo injection. This specimen consisted of peripheral blood, obtained in a trial of Ad26.COV2.S vaccine versus placebo. The receptors were gathered from a person between 18 and 65 years old who received the Ad26.COV2.S COVID-19 vaccine or a placebo.

This chain uses TRBV24-1 with TRBJ2-5, with 8 bases that match TRBD2. The germline V gene has CDR1 KGHDR and CDR2 SFDVKD. V gave up 2 bases and J gave up 3 bases; unmatched junction bases: 1. CDR3 length: 14 amino acids. In nucleotides, the CDR3 is TGTGCCACCAGTGATTCGGGGGGGGAAGAGACCCAGTACTTC. Residues: CATSDSGGEETQYF.

This clone was counted only a few times. The rearrangement joins TRBV5-4 to TRBJ2-7; TRBD2 is a possible D gene (6 bases). The CDR3 covers 14 residues. Germline V gene data show CDR1 as SGHNT and CDR2 as YYREEE (reference sequence). The germline V and J ends were trimmed by 0 bases and 3 bases, with 10 bases remaining between them. DNA of the CDR3: TGTGCCAGCAGCTTGGCGGGGGACCACTACGAGCAGTACTTC. It encodes CASSLAGDHYEQYF. Based on the CDR3 plus reference TRBV5-4 and TRBJ2-7, the full variable domain is ETGVTQSPTHLIKTRGQQVTLRCSSQSGHNTVSWYQQALGQGPQFIFQYYREEENGRGNFPPRFSGLQFPNYSSELNVNALELDDSALYLCASSLAGDHYEQYFGPGTRLTVT.

The rearrangement uses TRBV9 and TRBJ2-7; D might be TRBD1 (6 bases). V lost 3 bases to trimming and J lost 3 bases, with 13 bases between them. The CDR3 totals 14 residues. The V gene's germline CDR1 is SGDLS and CDR2 YYNGEE. The CDR3 DNA reads TGTGCCAGCAGCGCTCGGGACACGCTCTACGAGCAGTACTTC. This gives the protein CASSARDTLYEQYF.

This chain uses TRBV29-1 with TRBJ2-7, with TRBD1 as a possible D gene (5 bases). Trimming took off 4 bases at V and 0 bases at J, with 13 bases between the two ends. Germline CDR1 reads SQVTM; CDR2 reads ANQGSEA. This CDR3 has 14 amino acids. The CDR3 coding sequence is TGCAGCGTTGTTGGCAGGGCGAGCTCCTACGAGCAGTACTTC. Protein sequence: CSVVGRASSYEQYF.

This clone was seen a few times. The chain employs TRBV6-6 and TRBJ1-4; D is undetermined. V shed 0 bases and J shed 7 bases, with 3 bases lying between them. The germline V gene has CDR1 MNHNY and CDR2 SVGAGI (reference sequence). The CDR3 is 12 amino acids. Here the CDR3 reads CASSYSSEKLFF. Written as DNA, the CDR3 is TGTGCCAGCAGTTACTCGTCTGAAAAACTGTTTTTT.

The chain employs TRBV6-2 or TRBV6-3 and TRBJ2-3; D remains unclear. This CDR3 has 14 amino acids. V was shortened by 0 bases and J by 9 bases, with 13 bases between the two germline ends. The germline V gene has CDR1 MNHEY and CDR2 SVGEGT. The CDR3 reads CASSYSEVLPTQYF. CDR3 nucleotides: TGTGCCAGCAGTTACTCAGAGGTACTCCCCACGCAGTATTTT.

V usage is TRBV5-1 and J usage is TRBJ2-5; tentative D call: TRBD1 (5 bases). The CDR3 consists of 18 residues. CDR1 is SGHRS and CDR2 is YFSETQ in the germline V gene. The ends were cut back, 4 bases at V and 2 bases at J, with 24 bases in the middle. The CDR3 DNA is TGCGCCAGCAGCCCCGGTCCCCCCAGGGCTTCCCTTCAAGAGACCCAGTACTTC. Translation: CASSPGPPRASLQETQYF.

The chain combines TRBV5-1 with TRBJ2-2; 7 nucleotides agree with TRBD2. V lost 4 bases to trimming and J lost 4 bases; unmatched junction nucleotides: 10. The CDR3 is 16 amino acids. Germline lookup yields CDR1 SGHRS and CDR2 YFSETQ. The CDR3 nucleotides are TGCGCCAGCAGCCCTCTAGCGGTGCAGGGCACCGGGGAGCTGTTTTTT. It specifies CASSPLAVQGTGELFF.

The genes are TRBV30 and TRBJ2-7; D may match TRBD1 or TRBD2 (5 bases each). The germline V gene encodes CDR1 GTSNPN and CDR2 SVGIG (reference sequence). CDR3 length: 12 residues. V was cut by 2 bases and J by 6 bases, with 11 bases left in between. The CDR3 nucleotides are TGTGCCTGGAGTCTCACGAGGGGCGAGCAGTACTTC. Translated, it gives CAWSLTRGEQYF.

This clone showed up just once. The chain uses TRBV10-3 and TRBJ2-7; 7 nucleotides agree with TRBD1. The J segment lost 1 base and the V segment lost 6 bases, leaving 3 bases of the junction unmatched. CDR1 is ENHRY, CDR2 SYGVKD, per germline. The CDR3 is made up of 13 amino acids. CDR3 amino acids: CAISGQESYEQYF. The CDR3 DNA reads as TGTGCCATCAGCGGACAGGAATCCTACGAGCAGTACTTC.

The rearrangement joins TRBV9 to TRBJ1-4, with unresolved D. This CDR3 spans 16 amino acids. Trimming took off 0 bases at V and 2 bases at J, with 11 bases between the two ends. The germline gives CDR1 SGDLS, CDR2 YYNGEE. The CDR3 coding sequence is TGTGCCAGCAGCGTAGGAGGCGGGAGTACTAATGAAAAACTGTTTTTT. It is translated as CASSVGGGSTNEKLFF.

The CDR3 here is CSVVEGAALHF. CDR3 nucleotides: TGCAGCGTTGTGGAGGGGGCAGCCCTCCACTTT. The chain is built from TRBV29-1 and TRBJ1-6; 7 nucleotides line up with TRBD1. Germline V lookup: CDR1 SQVTM, CDR2 ANQGSEA. The V gene end was trimmed by 4 bases and the J gene end by 14 bases; junction bases not matched to a gene: 5. The CDR3 runs to 11 residues. Using reference TRBV29-1 and TRBJ1-6 for the parts outside the CDR3, the full variable domain is SAVISQKPSRDICQRGTSLTIQCQVDSQVTMMFWYRQQPGQSLTLIATANQGSEATYESGFVIDKFPISRPNLTFSTLTVSNMSPEDSSIYLCSVVEGAALHFGNGTRLTVT.

The gene calls are TRBV7-8 and TRBJ2-2; 9 positions match TRBD2. The ends lost 3 bases at V and 7 bases at J; junction bases unmatched: 6. CDR3 length: 15 amino acids. Germline-derived CDR1 and CDR2 are SGHVS and FQNEAQ. The CDR3 DNA follows: TGTGCCAGCAGCTTTGCGGGAGGGCGTAACGGGGAGCTGTTTTTT. Translated, it gives CASSFAGGRNGELFF.

The V call is TRBV4-2, the J call TRBJ1-2; D perhaps matches TRBD1 (6 bases). Germline V gene sequence: CDR1 LGHNA, CDR2 YNFKEQ. With 1 base removed from V and 2 bases from J, the gap between germline ends came to 8 bases. This CDR3 comprises 14 residues. DNA for the CDR3: TGTGCCAGCAGCCAAGGCACAGGGAACTATGGCTACACCTTC. It encodes CASSQGTGNYGYTF.

V and J are TRBV7-8 and TRBJ2-3; no reliable D call. Germline V gene lookup returns CDR1 SGHVS and CDR2 FQNEAQ. Trimming removed 1 base at V and 6 bases at J, with 8 bases between. This CDR3 contains 13 residues. CDR3 loop: CASSLVVLDTQYF. The CDR3 coding sequence is TGTGCCAGCAGCTTAGTAGTTTTGGATACGCAGTATTTT.